This T cell receptor beta chain was sequenced in a study of CD8+ T cells in alopecia areata. The germline V gene has CDR1 SGHAT and CDR2 FQNNGV. Trimming cost V 1 base and J 5 bases, with 17 bases left between them. CDR3 length: 16 amino acids. This clone was counted between two and nine times. Sequencing used cDNA as its template, made by extracting RNA and reverse transcribing it. Repertoires were generated with immunoSEQ multiplex PCR, while TCRdb's copy carries only in-frame clones and drops some. The sample consists of some 180,000 clones, around three fifths of them appearing once. The chain links TRBV11-2 to TRBJ1-1; D may be TRBD1 (5 bases). Sequencing used CD8+ T cells sorted from blood. The clonotype originates from a human donor in good health. As DNA, the CDR3 is TGTGCCAGCAGCTTAGGGACCTTTAAGGGGAATACTGAAGCTTTCTTT. It specifies CASSLGTFKGNTEAFF.